This TCR beta chain was identified in a study of T cell responses to AZD1222 COVID-19 vaccine. Broader study findings: Across the whole spike, CD4 TCRs peaked at regions 160-218 and 743-854. In a largely white British group with more females than males, clonal diversity was possibly underestimated. Spike-specific TCR repertoires showed rising breadth and depth after two AZD1222 doses. Repertoire sampling happened only post peak T cell response.

Turning to this clone: Its specificity is unknown.

Profiled with immunoSEQ multiplex PCR; TCRdb holds only in-frame clones, not every one. The sample includes around 160,000 clones, around 86% of them seen just once. This CDR3 is built from 16 residues. The germline V gene has CDR1 MNHEY and CDR2 SMNVEV (reference sequence). V was clipped by 8 bases and J by 3 bases; unmatched bases: 9. Sequenced material: peripheral blood, taken on day 0 of MenACWY control vaccination. This TCR was recovered from an adult in good health. The chain links TRBV27 to TRBJ2-2, with 10 bases matching TRBD1. The CDR3 DNA reads TGTGCCAGCTATAGACCGGGACAGGGGTACACCGGGGAGCTGTTTTTT. Its protein is CASYRPGQGYTGELFF.